This T cell receptor beta chain was identified during a study of blood T cell repertoires in COVID-19. Study at large: Some COVID-19 samples were acute and others convalescent; all came from the United States, Italy and Spain. T cells, B-cell-depleted T cells, or PBMCs supplied cDNA or gDNA.

This clone was recorded only once. Cohorts were based on clinical histories the participants reported. The CDR3 has 12 amino acids. The V gene lost 5 bases and the J gene lost 6 bases, with 7 bases spanning the gap. Looked up from germline, CDR1 is SEHNR and CDR2 is FQNEAQ (reference sequence). Measured with immunoSEQ multiplex PCR; TCRdb has only the in-frame clones, and not every one. This repertoire shows a few hundred thousand clones, about 83% found once; its top ten account for about 10%. Sequenced sample: PBMCs or T cells enriched from blood (not recorded which). This receptor was taken from a woman in her forties or fifties who had recovered from COVID-19. The chain uses TRBV7-9 and TRBJ1-4; possible D gene TRBD1, 6 bases. The CDR3 here is CASSQGYEKLFF. CDR3 bases: TGTGCCAGCAGCCAGGGGTATGAAAAACTGTTTTTT. Combining the CDR3 with reference TRBV7-9 and TRBJ1-4 gives the whole variable domain DTGVSQNPRHKITKRGQNVTFRCDPISEHNRLYWYRQTLGQGPEFLTYFQNEAQLEKSRLLSDRFSAERPKGSFSTLEIQRTEQGDSAMYLCASSQGYEKLFFGSGTQLSVL.